This T cell receptor beta chain stems from a study of CXCR3-negative and CXCR3-positive naive CD8 T cells. CDR1 is SGHRS, CDR2 YFSETQ, per germline. CDR3 length equals 15 residues. Researchers prepared the TRB cDNA libraries using 5' RACE with UMI labels. Reanalyzing the 5' RACE reads, TCRdb keeps one entry per CDR3 protein, without DNA. The specimen's table records 40,000 to 50,000 distinct CDR3 sequences. The V and J genes are TRBV5-1 and TRBJ1-4; TCRdb lists TRBD1, though no DNA is available to test this call. Sequencing was done on a sample of naive CXCR3- CD8+ T cells from blood. Subset denoted: CD45RO-CCR7+CD27+CD95- naive CD8+ T cells lacking CXCR3 (TNR3-). The sequence was collected from a human donor in good health. Some clones in this sample may be carry-over from other donors' samples. The CDR3 loop is CASSFGSDQGEKLFF.